This record covers a single T cell receptor (beta chain). The sample holds other DNA sequences that translate to the same CDR3. This record belongs to a study of shared clonotypes between healthy human individuals. Sequencing used immunoSEQ multiplex PCR; TCRdb keeps in-frame clones, though not all of them. The sample yields 2 million to 2.5 million clones, around 95% seen once. Looked up from germline, CDR1 is SQVTM and CDR2 is ANQGSEA. Trimming pared 4 bases from V and 4 bases from J, leaving 8 bases between. This CDR3 comprises 12 residues. The sequence derives from a man between 18 and 35 years old in good health. V is TRBV29-1 and J is TRBJ1-5, with TRBD1 as a possible D gene (5 bases). Source material: naive CD4+ T cells sorted from blood. The sample's subset: CD45RA+ positively selected. The CDR3 sequence: CSVAGANQPQHF. The CDR3 DNA reads as TGCAGCGTTGCCGGGGCTAATCAGCCCCAGCATTTT. Full variable domain (outside the CDR3, taken from reference TRBV29-1 and TRBJ1-5): SAVISQKPSRDICQRGTSLTIQCQVDSQVTMMFWYRQQPGQSLTLIATANQGSEATYESGFVIDKFPISRPNLTFSTLTVSNMSPEDSSIYLCSVAGANQPQHFGDGTRLSIL.